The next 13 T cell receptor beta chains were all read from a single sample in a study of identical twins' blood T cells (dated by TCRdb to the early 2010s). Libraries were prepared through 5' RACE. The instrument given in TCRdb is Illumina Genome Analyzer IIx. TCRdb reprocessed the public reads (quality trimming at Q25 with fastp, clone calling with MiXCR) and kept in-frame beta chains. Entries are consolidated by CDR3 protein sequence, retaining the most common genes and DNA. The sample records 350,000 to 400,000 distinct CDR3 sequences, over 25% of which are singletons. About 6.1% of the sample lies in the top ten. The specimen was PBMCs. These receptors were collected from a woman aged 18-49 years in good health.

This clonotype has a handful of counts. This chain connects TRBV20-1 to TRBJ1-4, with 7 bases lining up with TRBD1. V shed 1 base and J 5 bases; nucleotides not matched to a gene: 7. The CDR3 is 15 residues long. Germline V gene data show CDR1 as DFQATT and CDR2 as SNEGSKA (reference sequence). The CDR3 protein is CSARATTGLNEKLFF. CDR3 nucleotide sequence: TGCAGTGCTAGAGCCACGACAGGGTTAAATGAAAAACTGTTTTTT.

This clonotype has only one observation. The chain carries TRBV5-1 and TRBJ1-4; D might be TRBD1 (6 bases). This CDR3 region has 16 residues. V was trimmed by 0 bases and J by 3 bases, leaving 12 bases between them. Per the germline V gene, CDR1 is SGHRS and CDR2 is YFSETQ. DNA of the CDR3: TGCGCCAGCAGCTTGGTGTCAGGGGCCCCTAATGAAAAACTGTTTTTT. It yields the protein CASSLVSGAPNEKLFF.

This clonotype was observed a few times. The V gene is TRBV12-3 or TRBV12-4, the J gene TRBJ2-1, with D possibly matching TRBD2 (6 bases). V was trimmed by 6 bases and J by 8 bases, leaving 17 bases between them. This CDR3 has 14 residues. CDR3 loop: CASSLAAGNDEQFF. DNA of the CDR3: TGTGCCAGCAGCCTCGCGGCGGGGAACGATGAGCAGTTCTTC.

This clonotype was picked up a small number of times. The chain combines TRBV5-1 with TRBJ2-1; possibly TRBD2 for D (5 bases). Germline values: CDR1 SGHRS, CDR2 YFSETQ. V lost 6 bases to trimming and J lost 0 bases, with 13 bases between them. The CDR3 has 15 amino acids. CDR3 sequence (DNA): TGCGCCAGCACCCTAGTAGCGCCCTCCTACAATGAGCAGTTCTTC. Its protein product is CASTLVAPSYNEQFF.

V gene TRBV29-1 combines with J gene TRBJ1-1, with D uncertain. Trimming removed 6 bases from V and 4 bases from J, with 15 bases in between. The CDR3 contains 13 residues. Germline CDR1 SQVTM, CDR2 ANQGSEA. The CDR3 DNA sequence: TGCAGCGTGGTAGCCCAACGGTTCACTGAAGCTTTCTTT. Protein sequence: CSVVAQRFTEAFF.

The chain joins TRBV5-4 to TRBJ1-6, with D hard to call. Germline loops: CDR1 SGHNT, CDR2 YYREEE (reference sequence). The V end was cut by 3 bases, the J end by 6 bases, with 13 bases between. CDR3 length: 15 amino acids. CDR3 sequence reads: CASSSAGRFNSPLHF. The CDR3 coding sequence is TGTGCCAGCAGCTCGGCCGGACGGTTTAATTCACCCCTCCACTTT.

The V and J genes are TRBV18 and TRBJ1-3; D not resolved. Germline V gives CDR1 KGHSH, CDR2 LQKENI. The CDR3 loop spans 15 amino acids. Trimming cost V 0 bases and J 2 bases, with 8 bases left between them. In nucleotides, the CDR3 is TGTGCCAGCTCACCACCCACCCTGCCTGGAAACACCATATATTTT. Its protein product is CASSPPTLPGNTIYF.

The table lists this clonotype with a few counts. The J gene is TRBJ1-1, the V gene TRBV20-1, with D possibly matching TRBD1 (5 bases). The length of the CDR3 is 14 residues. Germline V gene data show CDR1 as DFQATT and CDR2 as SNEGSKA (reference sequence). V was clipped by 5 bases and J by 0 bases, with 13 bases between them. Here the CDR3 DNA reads TGCAGTGCTCCTCCCGACAGAATGAACACTGAAGCTTTCTTT. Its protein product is CSAPPDRMNTEAFF.

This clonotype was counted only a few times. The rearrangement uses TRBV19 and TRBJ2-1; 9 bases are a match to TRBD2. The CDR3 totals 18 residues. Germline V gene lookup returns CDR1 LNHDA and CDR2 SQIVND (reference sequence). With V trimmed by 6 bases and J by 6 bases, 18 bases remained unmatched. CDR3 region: CASSPHRQRGVFSNEQFF. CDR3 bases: TGTGCCAGTAGCCCACATAGGCAGCGGGGGGTGTTTAGCAATGAGCAGTTCTTC.

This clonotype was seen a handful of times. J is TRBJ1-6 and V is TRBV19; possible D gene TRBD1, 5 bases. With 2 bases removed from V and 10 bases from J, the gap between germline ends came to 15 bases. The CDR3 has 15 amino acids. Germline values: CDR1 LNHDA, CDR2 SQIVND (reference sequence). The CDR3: CASSITAGTGSPLHF. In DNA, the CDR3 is TGTGCCAGTAGTATAACAGCAGGGACGGGGTCACCCCTCCACTTT. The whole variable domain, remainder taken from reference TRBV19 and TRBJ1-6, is DGGITQSPKYLFRKEGQNVTLSCEQNLNHDAMYWYRQDPGQGLRLIYYSQIVNDFQKGDIAEGYSVSREKKESFPLTVTSAQKNPTAFYLCASSITAGTGSPLHFGNGTRLTVT.

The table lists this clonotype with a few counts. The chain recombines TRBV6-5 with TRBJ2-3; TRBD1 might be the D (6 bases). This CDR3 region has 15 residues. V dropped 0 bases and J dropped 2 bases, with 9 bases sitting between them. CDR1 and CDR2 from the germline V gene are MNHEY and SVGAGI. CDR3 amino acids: CASSYSDRYTDTQYF. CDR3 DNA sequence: TGTGCCAGCAGTTACTCGGACAGATACACAGATACGCAGTATTTT.

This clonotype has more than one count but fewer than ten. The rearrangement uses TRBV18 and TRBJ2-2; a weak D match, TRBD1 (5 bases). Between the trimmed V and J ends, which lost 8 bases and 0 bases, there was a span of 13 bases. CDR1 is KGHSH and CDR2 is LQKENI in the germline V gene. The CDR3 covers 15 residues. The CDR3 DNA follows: TGTGCCAGCCCACAGGCCTCTACGAACACCGGGGAGCTGTTTTTT. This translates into CASPQASTNTGELFF. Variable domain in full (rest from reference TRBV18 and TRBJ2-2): NAGVMQNPRHLVRRRGQEARLRCSPMKGHSHVYWYRQLPEEGLKFMVYLQKENIIDESGMPKERFSAEFPKEGPSILRIQQVVRGDSAAYFCASPQASTNTGELFFGEGSRLTVL.

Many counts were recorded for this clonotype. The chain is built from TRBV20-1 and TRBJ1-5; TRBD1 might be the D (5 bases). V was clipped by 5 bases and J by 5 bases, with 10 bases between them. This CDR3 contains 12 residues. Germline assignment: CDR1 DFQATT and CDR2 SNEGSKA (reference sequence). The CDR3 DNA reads TGCAGTGCTTCACAGGAATATCAGCCCCAGCATTTT. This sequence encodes CSASQEYQPQHF.